These 8 T cell receptor beta chains were sequenced from one sample in a study of T-cell reconstitution after alpha-beta-depleted transplantation in children. As it was prepared, the TCRbeta library received unique molecular identifiers. Using its own MiXCR run on the PCR reads, TCRdb lists one record per CDR3 protein. The table has fewer than 550,000 distinct CDR3 sequences, about an eighth seen once. The source was PBMCs, mostly from graft donor cells, collected 180 days after TCRalphabeta/CD19-depleted stem cell transplant. Receptors originate from a female patient aged 2-10 years who had a stem cell transplant for aplastic anemia, so the T cells may come from the graft donor.

This chain links TRBV5-1 with TRBJ1-2; D not resolved. The CDR3 is 17 residues long. The germline CDR1 and CDR2 sequences are SGHRS and YFSETQ. V was pared by 4 bases and J by 6 bases, with 25 bases between. The CDR3 coding sequence is TGCGCCAGCAGCCGCACCCCATCGGGGATGGTAAGGCATGGCTACACCTTC. Translation: CASSRTPSGMVRHGYTF.

This clonotype was observed at least ten times. The CDR3 sequence is CASSPGQGLNTGELFF. CDR3 DNA: TGCGCCAGCAGCCCTGGACAGGGTCTCAACACCGGGGAGCTGTTTTTT. The V call is TRBV5-1, the J call TRBJ2-2; 8 bases map to TRBD1. This CDR3 has 16 residues. Germline loops: CDR1 SGHRS, CDR2 YFSETQ. V shed 4 bases and J 2 bases; nucleotides not matched to a gene: 7.

This rearrangement joins TRBV28 to TRBJ2-3; possibly TRBD1 or TRBD2 for D (5 bases each). Looked up from germline, CDR1 is MDHEN and CDR2 is SYDVKM. Trimming stripped 7 bases from V and 3 bases from J, with 17 bases between. The length of the CDR3 is 15 residues. In nucleotides, the CDR3 is TGTGCCAGCATCCTCCGAAGGGACCAAACAGATACGCAGTATTTT. Translating it yields CASILRRDQTDTQYF.

There are a few counts of this clonotype. The chain carries TRBV28 and TRBJ1-4; 9 positions match TRBD1. This CDR3 is 15 amino acids long. V trimming: 5 bases; J trimming: 6 bases; junction bases outside the gene matches: 7. The germline gives CDR1 MDHEN, CDR2 SYDVKM. The CDR3 loop is CASSATGGAYEKLFF. The CDR3 DNA sequence: TGTGCCAGCAGTGCAACAGGGGGCGCGTATGAAAAACTGTTTTTT.

This clonotype was seen repeatedly, ten times or more. V and J are TRBV29-1 and TRBJ2-7; 11 nucleotides match TRBD2. CDR3 length: 13 amino acids. With V trimmed by 4 bases and J by 9 bases, 8 bases remained unmatched. Germline loops: CDR1 SQVTM, CDR2 ANQGSEA. The CDR3 DNA follows: TGCAGCGTTGTGGTTAGCGGGAGGGGGGTGCAGTACGTC. Translation gives CSVVVSGRGVQYV.

The chain links TRBV30 to TRBJ2-1, with TRBD2 matching over 10 bases. V lost 4 bases, J lost 2 bases, and 5 bases stayed unmatched. The germline V gene encodes CDR1 GTSNPN and CDR2 SVGIG (reference sequence). This CDR3 comprises 15 residues. The CDR3 DNA reads TGTGCCTGGACTAGCGGGAGTAGTACCTACAATGAGCAGTTCTTC. Amino acid sequence: CAWTSGSSTYNEQFF.

This clonotype has more than one count but fewer than ten. V gene TRBV7-9 combines with J gene TRBJ1-1; D unresolved. CDR1 and CDR2 from the germline V gene are SEHNR and FQNEAQ (reference sequence). This CDR3 is 13 amino acids long. V shed 2 bases and J shed 4 bases, with 8 bases lying between them. The DNA for the CDR3 is TGTGCCAGCAGCTTATCACCTCCCACTGAAGCTTTCTTT. It codes for CASSLSPPTEAFF.

This sequence joins TRBV7-2 and TRBJ2-1, with D perhaps matching TRBD1 (7 bases). The CDR3 covers 15 residues. Trimming took off 5 bases at V and 4 bases at J, with 15 bases between the two ends. The V gene's germline CDR1 is SGHTA and CDR2 FQGNSA. This chain's CDR3 is CASSPGGQTYNEQFF. DNA for the CDR3: TGTGCCAGCAGCCCCGGGGGACAGACGTACAATGAGCAGTTCTTC.